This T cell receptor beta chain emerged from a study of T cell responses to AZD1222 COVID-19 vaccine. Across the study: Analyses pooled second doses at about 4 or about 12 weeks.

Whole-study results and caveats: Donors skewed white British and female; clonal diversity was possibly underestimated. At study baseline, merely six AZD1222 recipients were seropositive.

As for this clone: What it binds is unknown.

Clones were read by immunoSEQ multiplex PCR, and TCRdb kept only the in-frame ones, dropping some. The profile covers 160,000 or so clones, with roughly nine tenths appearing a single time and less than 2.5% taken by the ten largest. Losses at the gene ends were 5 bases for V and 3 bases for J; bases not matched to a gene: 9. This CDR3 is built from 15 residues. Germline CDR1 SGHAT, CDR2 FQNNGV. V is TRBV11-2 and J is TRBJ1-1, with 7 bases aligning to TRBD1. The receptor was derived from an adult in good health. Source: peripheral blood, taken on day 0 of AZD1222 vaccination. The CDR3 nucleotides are TGTGCCAGCAGCACACGGACAGGAGGGGACACTGAAGCTTTCTTT. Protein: CASSTRTGGDTEAFF.